This T cell receptor (beta chain) stems from a study of control samples from healthy donors and cancer patients (dated by TCRdb to between 2020 and 2021). The CDR3 runs 14 amino acids, cysteine and phenylalanine included. CDR3 DNA is the only sequence kept; it has 42 bases, read in frame from the first base. From the germline V gene, CDR1 is SGHVS and CDR2 is FQNEAQ. Trimmed from V: 4 bases; trimmed from J: 10 bases; junction bases lacking a gene match: 10. A remark on this clone: Its antigen specificity is not known. Base qualities are not at hand, and no much larger clone is one base apart.

Library preparation employed the immunoSEQ multiplex PCR assay. TCRdb took this table from immuneACCESS and kept in-frame rearrangements with V and J called. Such tables lack part of the clones; where checked against another copy, unresolved V genes explain under half of the gap, and the rest is unexplained. Here the sample has 150,000 to 200,000 clones; around 90% occur a single time. The top ten clonotypes cover approximately 1.5% of the sample. Sequenced input: blood. The chain uses TRBV7-8 and TRBJ2-7, and TRBD2 matches 10 of the central bases. This TCR was recovered from a woman in her 50s in good health. The DNA is TGTGCCAGCAGCTCCCCGTTAATAGCGGGGGGCCAGTACTTC. This encodes CASSSPLIAGGQYF.